The rows below give T cell receptor beta chains drawn from one sample of a study of blood T cell repertoires in COVID-19. The method was immunoSEQ multiplex PCR; TCRdb's version includes in-frame clones alone and lacks a portion of them. The sample consists of approximately 79,000 clones, around 88% of them appearing once. The sample was peripheral blood. The source is a man between 60 and 70 years old with acute or convalescent COVID-19. Both conserved end residues are part of each CDR3. A D gene is named only where the DNA matches it firmly. Size tells how often a clone was seen (once, few, many) or the class of an expanded clone, and some rows leave it out.

size: few
J: TRBJ1-5
V: TRBV5-1
D: TRBD1
CDR3: CASSLATGSNQPQHF
DNA: TGCGCCAGCAGCTTGGCGACAGGGAGCAATCAGCCCCAGCATTTT

size: once
J: TRBJ1-2
V: TRBV25-1
D: .
CDR3: CASSGPGWGYTF
DNA: TGTGCCAGCAGTGGCCCTGGCTGGGGCTACACCTTC

size: .
J: TRBJ2-2
V: TRBV5-1
D: .
CDR3: CASSLRDTNTGELFF
DNA: TGCGCCAGCAGCCTCCGGGACACCAACACCGGGGAGCTGTTTTTT

size: .
J: TRBJ2-1
V: TRBV7-6
D: TRBD2
CDR3: CASSLGSGRYNEQFF
DNA: TGTGCCAGCAGCTTAGGTAGCGGGAGGTACAATGAGCAGTTCTTC

size: .
J: TRBJ1-6
V: TRBV6-5
D: TRBD1
CDR3: CASSSGTANSPLHF
DNA: TGTGCCAGCAGCTCCGGGACAGCCAATTCACCCCTCCACTTT

size: .
J: TRBJ2-3
V: TRBV7-8
D: .
CDR3: CASSLGTTADTQYF
DNA: TGTGCCAGCAGCTTGGGGACAACGGCGGATACGCAGTATTTT

size: .
J: TRBJ2-1
V: TRBV29-1
D: TRBD1
CDR3: CSVGGTGFYNEQFF
DNA: TGCAGCGTTGGGGGGACAGGGTTTTACAATGAGCAGTTCTTC

size: few
J: TRBJ1-1
V: TRBV7-9
D: TRBD1
CDR3: CASGTEMNTEAFF
DNA: TGTGCCTCCGGGACAGAGATGAACACTGAAGCTTTCTTT

size: .
J: TRBJ2-7
V: TRBV29-1
D: .
CDR3: CSVGEDYEQYF
DNA: TGCAGCGTTGGGGAGGACTACGAGCAGTACTTC

size: .
J: TRBJ1-2
V: TRBV6-4
D: .
CDR3: CASSPGYSLDGYTF
DNA: TGTGCCAGCAGTCCAGGGTATTCGTTGGATGGCTACACCTTC

size: .
J: TRBJ1-3
V: TRBV19
D: .
CDR3: CASSNNAGNTIYF
DNA: TGTGCCAGTAGTAACAACGCTGGAAACACCATATATTTT

size: .
J: TRBJ2-7
V: TRBV18
D: TRBD2
CDR3: CASSPPTSGTYEQYF
DNA: TGTGCCAGCTCTCCGCCGACTAGCGGGACCTACGAGCAGTACTTC

size: .
J: TRBJ1-4
V: TRBV4-1
D: TRBD1
CDR3: CASSFQGAGEKLFF
DNA: TGCGCCAGCTCCTTTCAGGGGGCAGGAGAAAAACTGTTTTTT

size: once
J: TRBJ1-1
V: TRBV2
D: TRBD1
CDR3: CASVYGTGGRNTEAFF
DNA: TGTGCCAGCGTTTACGGGACAGGGGGCAGGAACACTGAAGCTTTCTTT

size: .
J: TRBJ1-1
V: TRBV5-1
D: TRBD1
CDR3: CASSLTGGGTEAFF
DNA: TGCGCCAGCAGCTTGACAGGGGGCGGCACTGAAGCTTTCTTT

size: .
J: TRBJ2-3
V: TRBV24-1
D: TRBD1
CDR3: CATSGYGTGYTDTQYF
DNA: TGTGCCACCAGTGGGTACGGGACAGGGTACACAGATACGCAGTATTTT

size: .
J: TRBJ2-3
V: TRBV29-1
D: TRBD2
CDR3: CSDGTSGGLTDTQYF
DNA: TGCAGCGACGGGACTAGCGGGGGTTTAACAGATACGCAGTATTTT